This T cell receptor beta chain was sequenced in a study of long-term antiretroviral therapy in people with HIV. With survey level as its setting, the immunoSEQ assay was v3.0. The method was immunoSEQ multiplex PCR; TCRdb's version includes in-frame clones alone and lacks a portion of them. The repertoire holds 20,000 to 25,000 clones, with 81% as singletons. Deletions cut 0 bases from V and 2 bases from J, with 10 bases between. In germline, CDR1 is SGHRS, CDR2 YFSETQ. The length of the CDR3 is 15 residues. The sample consisted of unsorted PBMCs, taken 0.1 years before starting antiretroviral therapy. The chain combines TRBV5-1 with TRBJ2-3; weak D call: TRBD1 (5 bases). The TCR sequence derives from a man in his forties or fifties with HIV. The CDR3 DNA reads TGCGCCAGCAGCTTGGAAGGGGCGGTCACAGATACGCAGTATTTT. Protein: CASSLEGAVTDTQYF.